This TCR beta chain emerged from a study of shared clonotypes between healthy human individuals. The table came from immunoSEQ multiplex PCR; TCRdb's copy has only in-frame clones and leaves some out. Of millions of clones in the sample, 90% to 95% were seen once. CD45RO-negative, CCR7-positively selected cells formed the naive CD8 fraction, excluding terminally differentiated effector memory CD45RA+ cells. The CDR3 is 13 amino acids. The germline V gene encodes CDR1 MNHNS and CDR2 SASEGT. The germline V and J ends were trimmed by 1 base and 5 bases, with 8 bases remaining between them. V is TRBV6-1 and J is TRBJ2-5; TRBD1 is a possible D gene (6 bases). This receptor was taken from a man younger than 35 in good health. Some clones in this sample may be carry-over from other donors' samples. Specimen: naive CD8+ T cells from PBMCs. The CDR3 spells CASSEDRAETQYF. The CDR3 nucleotides read TGTGCCAGCAGTGAAGACAGGGCGGAGACCCAGTACTTC.